These 2 T cell receptor beta chains originate from one sample sequenced in a study of blood T cells in healthy people across ages. Sample-barcoded 5' priming and a J-beta primer mix drove a second PCR of roughly 6 to 12 cycles. TCRdb fed the 5' RACE reads into MiXCR, producing one record per CDR3 protein. The sample lists 600,000 to 800,000 distinct CDR3 sequences, around 21% occurring once. Sequences were obtained from blood. These receptors were obtained from a man in his 70s in good health.

CDR3 coding DNA: TGTGCCAGCAGCCCGGAGCAGGGGGCTGATACGCAGTATTTT. Translating gives CASSPEQGADTQYF. The chain uses TRBV3-1 and TRBJ2-3, with 8 bases identical to TRBD1. Unmatched junction bases numbered 6, after V lost 4 bases and J lost 6 bases. Per germline, CDR1 LGHDT and CDR2 YNNKEL (reference sequence). This CDR3 spans 14 amino acids.

The V call is TRBV7-2, the J call TRBJ2-7; D unclear. Germline CDR1 SGHTA, CDR2 FQGNSA. CDR3 length: 14 amino acids. V lost 1 base to trimming and J lost 2 bases, with 9 bases between them. CDR3 residues: CASSLEPGTYEQYF. The CDR3 nucleotides read TGTGCCAGCAGCTTAGAACCCGGAACCTACGAGCAGTACTTC.